A selection of T cell receptor beta chains follows, all from one sample in a study of blood T cell repertoires in COVID-19. The data were produced by immunoSEQ multiplex PCR, yet TCRdb's version contains in-frame clones alone and is incomplete. Of some 380,000 clones in the sample, roughly 88% are singletons; the top ten hold roughly 1.9%. Sequencing used PBMCs or T cells enriched from blood (not recorded which). These receptors were collected from a woman aged 40 to 55 with acute COVID-19. The conserved cysteine and the conserved F or W are not part of the CDR3 here. The order of the fields is J gene, V gene, clone size, CDR3 protein. Size is stated for part of the rows, as once, few or many counts, or as a class when the clone is expanded.

TRBJ1-1 TRBV11-2 NA ASSDGQNTEAF
TRBJ2-7 TRBV5-4 NA ASSPGGGASTYEQY
TRBJ1-5 TRBV10-2 NA ASSRGTGMMGRNQPQH
TRBJ1-2 TRBV18 NA ASSPQGAGDYGYT
TRBJ2-1 TRBV4-2 NA ASSQGSGVGNEQF
TRBJ1-1 TRBV19 NA ASSISRENTEAF
TRBJ1-6 TRBV4-2 few ASRPQLTGHNSPLH
TRBJ2-3 TRBV9 NA ASSPGTSGGAISDTQY
TRBJ2-5 TRBV15 NA ATSRVPQGVSIETQY
TRBJ2-7 TRBV2 few ASVGSDNPYEQY
TRBJ2-1 TRBV3-1/TRBV3-2 NA ASGRPLAGSYNEQF
TRBJ1-4 TRBV2 NA ASKELDATNEKLF
TRBJ2-3 TRBV7-9 NA ASSPGGSGSTDTQY
TRBJ1-1 TRBV7-9 NA ASRLQNGGNTEAF
TRBJ2-5 TRBV5-4 NA ASSRTSGEETQY
TRBJ2-1 TRBV7-9 once ASSKTGGEQF
TRBJ1-5 TRBV30 NA AWRKAGGTLGQPQH
TRBJ2-1 TRBV6-5 NA ASSSDRGFNEQF
TRBJ2-1 TRBV3-1/TRBV3-2 NA ASSPGTSSYNEQF
TRBJ2-1 TRBV9 once ASSSSGSYNEQF
TRBJ1-6 TRBV2 NA LGSEEGRVNSPLH
TRBJ1-6 TRBV6-5 once ASSYRPGGNSPLH
TRBJ2-1 TRBV11-2 NA ASSPIAYNEQF
TRBJ1-2 TRBV27 NA ASSLTGEYGYT
TRBJ1-1 TRBV7-6 NA ASSSQGYTEAF
TRBJ2-1 TRBV11-2 NA ASSLEYGYGVRGGDEQF
TRBJ2-3 TRBV14 few ASSPRTGGLTDTQY
TRBJ2-2 TRBV2 NA ASQALRGGKFGELF
TRBJ2-5 TRBV6-5 NA ASSYLDRVGETQY
TRBJ1-1 TRBV3-1/TRBV3-2 NA ASSLREGSTEAF
TRBJ2-2 TRBV27 NA ASSLLGGGLSGELF
TRBJ1-5 TRBV7-8 NA ASSPSSGFQPQH
TRBJ1-3 TRBV11-2 NA ASSFQGNTIY
TRBJ1-5 TRBV19 NA ASSPSTGVVGNQPQH
TRBJ2-1 TRBV6-4 NA ASSDSGSGEQF
TRBJ1-2 TRBV29-1 NA SVEQGNGYT
TRBJ1-2 TRBV7-9 NA ASSRDRGRDGYT
TRBJ1-5 TRBV6-6 once ASSYTGNKNQPQH
TRBJ1-2 TRBV19 NA ATEDRMYGYT
TRBJ2-3 TRBV4-2 NA ASSPRGSGEISTDTQY
TRBJ2-3 TRBV9 NA ASTRSGTSTDTQY
TRBJ2-5 TRBV5-4 NA ASSTGTSGGQETQY
TRBJ2-7 TRBV18 NA ASSPNPAGIHEQY
TRBJ1-1 TRBV4-1 few ASSQDPGTANEAF
TRBJ1-5 TRBV12-5 NA ASGSGDRGSQPQH
TRBJ2-7 TRBV5-4 NA ASSFLAGGSYEQY
TRBJ2-1 TRBV11-2 NA ASSLVWRSYNEQF
TRBJ1-6 TRBV9 NA ASSANDRDSPLH
TRBJ2-1 TRBV12-3/TRBV12-4 NA ASRRTGYEQF
TRBJ1-1 TRBV5-1 NA ASRGGQGDTEAF
TRBJ2-1 TRBV5-8 NA ASSEGQGRYNEQF
TRBJ1-5 TRBV19 NA ASSMRQGGGQPQH
TRBJ2-7 TRBV19 NA ASSIQAINYEQY
TRBJ2-7 TRBV29-1 NA SVGGTAIYEQY
TRBJ1-4 TRBV14 NA ASSQDWRNEELF
TRBJ1-5 TRBV7-9 NA ASSLGTGDQPQH
TRBJ2-7 TRBV7-2 NA ASSLLAGGSYEQY
TRBJ2-6 TRBV30 NA AWRQGGNSGANVLT
TRBJ1-2 TRBV6-5 NA ASSSVESVYGYT
TRBJ1-1 TRBV19 NA ASSTSRANTEAF